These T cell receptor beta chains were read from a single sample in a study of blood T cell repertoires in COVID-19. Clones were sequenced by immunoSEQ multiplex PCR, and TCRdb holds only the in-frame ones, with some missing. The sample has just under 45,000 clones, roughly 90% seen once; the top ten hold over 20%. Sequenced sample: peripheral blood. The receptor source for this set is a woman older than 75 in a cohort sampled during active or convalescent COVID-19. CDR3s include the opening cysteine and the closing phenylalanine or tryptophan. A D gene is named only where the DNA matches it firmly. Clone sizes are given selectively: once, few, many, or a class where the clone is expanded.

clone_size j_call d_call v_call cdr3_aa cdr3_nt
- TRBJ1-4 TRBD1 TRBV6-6 CASSRTGSEKLFF TGTGCCAGCAGCAGGACAGGGAGTGAAAAACTGTTTTTT
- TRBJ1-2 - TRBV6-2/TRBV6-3 CASSSGQYYGYTF TGTGCCAGCAGCTCCGGACAGTACTATGGCTACACCTTC
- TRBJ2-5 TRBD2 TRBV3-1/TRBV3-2 CASSLRLREIQETQYF TGTGCCAGCAGCCTCCGATTGCGGGAGATCCAAGAGACCCAGTACTTC
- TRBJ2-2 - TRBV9 CASSPLTGLLGELFF TGTGCCAGCAGCCCACTCACAGGGCTTCTCGGGGAGCTGTTTTTT
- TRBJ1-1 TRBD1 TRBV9 CASSDGGTGGFEAFF TGTGCCAGCAGCGATGGGGGAACAGGGGGCTTCGAGGCTTTCTTT
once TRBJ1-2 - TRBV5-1 CASSLDVGPNYGYTF TGCGCCAGCAGCTTGGATGTGGGGCCTAACTATGGCTACACCTTC
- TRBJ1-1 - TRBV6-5 CASKKTGLNTEAFF TGTGCCAGCAAGAAGACAGGATTGAACACTGAAGCTTTCTTT
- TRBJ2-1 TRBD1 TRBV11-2 CASSLVTGGRSGNEQFF TGTGCCAGCAGCTTAGTGACAGGGGGAAGATCGGGCAATGAGCAGTTCTTC
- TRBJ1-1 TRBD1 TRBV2 CASRDRGSNTEAFF TGTGCCAGCAGGGACAGGGGGTCGAACACTGAAGCTTTCTTT
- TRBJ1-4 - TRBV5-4 CASSLQQGPVSF TGTGCCAGCAGCTTGCAGCAGGGTCCGGTTTCCTTT
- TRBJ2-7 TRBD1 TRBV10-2 CASAEGQGIYEQYF TGCGCCAGTGCAGAGGGACAGGGTATCTACGAGCAGTACTTC
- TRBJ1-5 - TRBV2 CASSDVVGQGLRQPQHF TGTGCCAGCAGTGATGTGGTTGGGCAGGGGCTGCGTCAGCCCCAGCATTTT
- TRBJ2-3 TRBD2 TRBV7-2 CASSFSGSTQYF TGTGCCAGCAGCTTTAGCGGGAGTACGCAGTATTTT
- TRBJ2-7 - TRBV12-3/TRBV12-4 CASSPPGYEQYF TGTGCCAGCAGTCCGCCGGGCTACGAGCAGTACTTC
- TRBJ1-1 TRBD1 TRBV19 CASSINRGGTEAFF TGTGCCAGTAGTATCAACAGGGGGGGGACTGAAGCTTTCTTT
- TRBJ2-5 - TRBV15 CATSTGEDGTQYF TGTGCCACCAGCACCGGGGAGGATGGGACCCAGTACTTC
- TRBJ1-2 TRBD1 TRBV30 CAWSPDRVGYGYTF TGTGCCTGGAGTCCGGACAGGGTTGGCTATGGCTACACCTTC
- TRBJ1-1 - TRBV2 CASSVRGFEAFF TGTGCCAGCAGTGTAAGGGGTTTTGAAGCTTTCTTT
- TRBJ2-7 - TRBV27 CASSLISGEQYF TGTGCCAGCAGTTTAATATCGGGCGAGCAGTACTTC
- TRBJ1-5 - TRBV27 CASRSGVVGQPQHF TGTGCCAGCCGGAGCGGGGTCGTCGGCCAGCCCCAGCATTTT
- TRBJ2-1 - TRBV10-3 CAISEGGAYNEQFF TGTGCCATCAGTGAGGGCGGGGCCTACAATGAGCAGTTCTTC
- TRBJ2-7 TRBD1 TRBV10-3 CATYPIQGTGGPYEQYF TGTGCCACCTACCCCATTCAAGGGACAGGGGGCCCCTACGAGCAGTACTTC
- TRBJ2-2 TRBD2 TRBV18 CASSPRPGGNTGELFF TGTGCCAGCTCACCACGGCCGGGGGGAAACACCGGGGAGCTGTTTTTT
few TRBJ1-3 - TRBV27 CASSSYSVNTIYF TGTGCCAGCAGTTCCTACTCTGTAAACACCATATATTTT
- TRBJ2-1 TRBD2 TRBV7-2 CASSLWASGIYNEQFF TGTGCCAGCAGCTTATGGGCTAGCGGGATATACAATGAGCAGTTCTTC
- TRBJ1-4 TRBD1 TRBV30 CAWSHDRGREKLFF TGTGCCTGGAGTCATGACAGGGGGCGTGAAAAACTGTTTTTT
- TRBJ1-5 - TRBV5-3 CARSLYSREEQPQHF TGTGCCAGAAGCTTGTACTCCCGGGAGGAGCAGCCCCAGCATTTT
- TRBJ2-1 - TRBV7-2 CASSLEGSGRGINEQFF TGTGCCAGCAGCTTAGAAGGGAGTGGGCGGGGCATTAATGAGCAGTTCTTC
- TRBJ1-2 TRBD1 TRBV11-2 CASSSQGVSDYGYTF TGTGCCAGCAGCTCGCAGGGGGTTTCGGACTATGGCTACACCTTC
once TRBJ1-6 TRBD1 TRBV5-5 CASSFGTGRSPLHF TGTGCCAGCAGCTTCGGGACAGGTCGGTCACCCCTCCACTTT
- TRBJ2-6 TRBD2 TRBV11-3 CASTKGGAGGHSGANVLTF TGTGCCAGCACTAAAGGGGGAGCGGGAGGGCACTCTGGGGCCAACGTCCTGACTTTC
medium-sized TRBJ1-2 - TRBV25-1 CASSVLSGYGYTF TGTGCCAGCAGTGTTCTTTCGGGCTATGGCTACACCTTC
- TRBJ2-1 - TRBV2 CASSARQGPYNEQFF TGTGCCAGCAGTGCACGGCAGGGCCCCTACAATGAGCAGTTCTTC
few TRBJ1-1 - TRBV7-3 CASSSPEGPNTEAFF TGTGCCAGCAGCTCGCCGGAGGGGCCGAACACTGAAGCTTTCTTT
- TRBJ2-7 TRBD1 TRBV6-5 CASRPRQGRSYEQYF TGTGCCAGCCGCCCCAGACAGGGGAGATCCTACGAGCAGTACTTC
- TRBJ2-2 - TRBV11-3 CASSSDSTNTGELFF TGTGCCAGCAGCTCAGACAGTACGAACACCGGGGAGCTGTTTTTT
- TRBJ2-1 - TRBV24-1 CATSPPLVQSYNEQFF TGTGCCACCAGTCCGCCCCTAGTACAATCCTACAATGAGCAGTTCTTC
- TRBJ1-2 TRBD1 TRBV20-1 CSASSPGQDYGYTF TGCAGTGCTAGTAGCCCGGGACAGGACTATGGCTACACCTTC
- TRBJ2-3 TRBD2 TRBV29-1 CSVERGGPDTQYF TGCAGCGTTGAACGGGGGGGCCCAGATACGCAGTATTTT
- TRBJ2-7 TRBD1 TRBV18 CASSPGTGTPGEQYF TGTGCCAGCTCACCCGGGACAGGAACTCCGGGCGAGCAGTACTTC
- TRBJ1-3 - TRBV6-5 CASSYAGSGNTIYF TGTGCCAGCAGTTACGCGGGCTCTGGAAACACCATATATTTT
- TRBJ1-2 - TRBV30 CAWTRPPGNGYTF TGTGCCTGGACCCGGCCCCCGGGGAATGGCTACACCTTC
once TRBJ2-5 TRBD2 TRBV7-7 CASSPLASGRGETQYF TGTGCTAGCAGCCCTCTCGCTAGCGGGAGGGGGGAGACCCAGTACTTC
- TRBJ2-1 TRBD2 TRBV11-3 CASSGKGTSGSKEQFF TGTGCCAGCAGCGGTAAAGGGACTAGCGGGAGCAAAGAGCAGTTCTTC
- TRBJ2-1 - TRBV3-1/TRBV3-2 CASSPDHRGIPDPNEQFF TGTGCCAGCAGCCCAGACCATAGGGGAATACCGGATCCCAATGAGCAGTTCTTC
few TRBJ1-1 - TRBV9 CASSVGGESTEAFF TGTGCCAGCAGCGTAGGCGGGGAATCCACTGAAGCTTTCTTT
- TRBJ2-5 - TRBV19 CASRQAGETQYF TGTGCCAGTAGACAAGCAGGGGAGACCCAGTACTTC
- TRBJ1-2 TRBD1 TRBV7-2 CASSSGQPFYGYTF TGTGCCAGCAGCTCGGGACAGCCCTTCTATGGCTACACCTTC
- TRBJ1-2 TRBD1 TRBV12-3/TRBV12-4 CASRGRTGAGYTF TGTGCCAGCAGGGGACGGACAGGGGCCGGCTACACCTTC
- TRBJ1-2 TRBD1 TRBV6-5 CAGSSGTGFGYTF TGTGCCGGATCCTCCGGGACAGGGTTCGGCTACACCTTC
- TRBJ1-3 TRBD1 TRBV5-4 CASSAAQGAYGNTIYF TGTGCCAGCAGCGCCGCACAGGGGGCTTATGGAAACACCATATATTTT
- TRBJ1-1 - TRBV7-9 CASSPQGRRVRNTEAFF TGTGCCAGCAGCCCCCAAGGAAGGAGGGTCCGGAACACTGAAGCTTTCTTT
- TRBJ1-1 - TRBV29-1 CSVDSLTAFF TGCAGCGTGGACAGTCTTACGGCTTTCTTT
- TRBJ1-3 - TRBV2 CASSERGSGNTIYF TGTGCCAGCAGTGAGCGGGGGTCTGGAAACACCATATATTTT
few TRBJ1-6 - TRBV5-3 CARSAGHRVSYNSPLHF TGTGCCAGAAGCGCAGGACACAGGGTCTCCTATAATTCACCCCTCCACTTT
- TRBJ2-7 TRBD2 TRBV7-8 CASSLATSGVYEQYF TGTGCCAGCAGCTTAGCGACTAGCGGAGTCTACGAGCAGTACTTC
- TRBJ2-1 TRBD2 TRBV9 CASSHPVGSGGASSYNEQFF TGTGCCAGCAGCCATCCAGTGGGTAGCGGGGGGGCCAGCTCCTACAATGAGCAGTTCTTC